This T cell receptor beta chain was profiled in a study of cytomegalovirus exposure and HLA in healthy donors. Findings and limits, study-wide: Presence/absence analyses assumed roughly uniform sequencing depth across donors, which may not hold. Among TCR beta chains, those listed as cytomegalovirus-associated numbered approximately 150. In an earlier analysis, about 87% or about 30%: the productive usage of most TCR beta V segments.

A note on this clone: Its target is not known.

The PCR ran on 60 Vbeta and 13 Jbeta primers. Original processing methods: A later analysis counted 65 million to 95 million unique TCR beta chains, some 11 million shared. The data were produced by immunoSEQ multiplex PCR, yet TCRdb's version contains in-frame clones alone and is incomplete. V and J calls and clone size are copied from that table; D and trimming were computed from the DNA. The table lists about 92,000 clones, roughly 81% of them singletons. CDR1 SEHNR and CDR2 FQNEAQ come from the germline V gene (reference sequence). V lost 11 bases, J lost 6 bases, and 10 bases lay in between. This CDR3 contains 10 residues.

Sample: PBMCs. V is TRBV7-9 and J is TRBJ1-2; D uncertain. This receptor was identified in a woman between 18 and 29 years old in good health and CMV-seropositive. The CDR3 loop is CAGSGNGYTF. The CDR3 DNA follows: TGTGCCGGATCCGGGAATGGCTACACCTTC.